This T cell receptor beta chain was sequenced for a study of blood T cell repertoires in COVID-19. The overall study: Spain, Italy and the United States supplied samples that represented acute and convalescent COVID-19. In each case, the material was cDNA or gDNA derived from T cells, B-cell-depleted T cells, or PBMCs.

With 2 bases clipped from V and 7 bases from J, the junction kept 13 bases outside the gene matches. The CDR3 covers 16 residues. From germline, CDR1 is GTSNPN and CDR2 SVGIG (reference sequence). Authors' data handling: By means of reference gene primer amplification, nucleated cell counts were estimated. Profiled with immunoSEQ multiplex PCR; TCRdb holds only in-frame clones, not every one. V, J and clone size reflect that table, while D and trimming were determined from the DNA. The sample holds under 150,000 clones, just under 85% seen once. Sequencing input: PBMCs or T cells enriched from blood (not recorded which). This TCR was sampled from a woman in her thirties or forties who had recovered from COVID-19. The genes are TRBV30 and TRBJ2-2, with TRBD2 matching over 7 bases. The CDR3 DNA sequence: TGTGCCTGGAGTACCCTTCCCGCAGGGAGGGGCGGGGAGCTGTTTTTT. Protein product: CAWSTLPAGRGGELFF.